This section outlines one TCR beta chain sequence together with its context. Antigen specificity is unknown. This sequence may be a read error, since a much larger clone differs from it by one base. The sample comes from a study of regulatory T cells in long-lasting Graves disease. The study, taken as a whole, reports: Among samples with persistent disease, TRBV28, TRBJ1-2 and TRBJ2-5 were favored.

Building of the TCR beta libraries involved iRepertoire HTBI primers and Arm-PCR of CDR3 regions. MiXCR, applied by TCRdb to the multiplex PCR reads, yields one record per CDR3 protein. The profile shows some 250,000 distinct CDR3 sequences, 18% of them singletons. Time point defined: newly diagnosed GD, antithyroid drugs for less than 3 months. From PBMCs, RNA was extracted and then used to make the TCR library. Germline CDR1 SQVTM, CDR2 ANQGSEA. The germline V and J ends were trimmed by 5 bases and 1 base, with 2 bases remaining between them. CDR3 length: 10 amino acids. These data were likewise used in another study, on T cells in Graves' hyperthyroidism and ophthalmopathy. That paper adds: Those with hyperthyroidism were 18 to 65 years old, newly diagnosed, and ill for under 2 months. Ophthalmopathy was separated from stable hyperthyroidism by a 13 V-J model.

This chain links TRBV29-1 with TRBJ1-1; D unclear. The TCR comes from a woman under 40 with Graves disease. Here the sequenced sample was peripheral blood mononuclear cells (PBMCs), taken at new diagnosis, from a patient treated with antithyroid drugs. DNA of the CDR3: TGCAGCGTTAAGAACACTGAAGCTTTCTTT. Translating it yields CSVKNTEAFF.